This T cell receptor beta chain was sequenced for a study of regulatory T cells in long-lasting Graves disease. As to this clonotype: The antigen is not known.

Arm-PCR of CDR3 regions and iRepertoire HTBI primers were the basis on which TCR beta libraries were built. TCRdb re-derived calls from the multiplex PCR reads in MiXCR, one entry per CDR3 protein. Among 550,000 to 600,000 distinct CDR3 sequences listed, about 16% were seen once. Time point reported: newly diagnosed GD, antithyroid drugs for less than 3 months. Preparation of the TCR library used RNA extracted from PBMCs. The CDR3 covers 15 residues. The V gene end was trimmed by 3 bases and the J gene end by 2 bases; junction bases not matched to a gene: 5. CDR1 and CDR2 from the germline V gene are MGHRA and YSYEKL. Study results and caveats: Those with persistent Graves' had less TCR diversity than newly diagnosed patients. Among the persistent patients, about 3,000 public clonotypes were shared, more than the 950 to 1,000 shared among new patients.

The same data also contributed to another study, on T cells in Graves' hyperthyroidism and ophthalmopathy. According to that study: Uncontrolled infection, other autoimmune disease, pregnancy and lactation each barred patients from inclusion. A first-round RT-PCR of the TCR CDR3 used the HTBI primer set.

This receptor was identified in a man between 18 and 29 years old with Graves disease. Sequencing used peripheral blood mononuclear cells (PBMCs), obtained at new diagnosis, from a patient treated with antithyroid drugs. V and J are TRBV4-1 and TRBJ2-7; 9 bases line up with TRBD1. The CDR3, as DNA: TGCGCCAGCAGCCAGGACAGGGGACATGCCTACGAGCAGTACTTC. Translating gives CASSQDRGHAYEQYF.